This passage covers 10 T cell receptor beta chains from one sample sequenced in a study of blood T cell repertoires in COVID-19. The table came from immunoSEQ multiplex PCR; TCRdb's copy has only in-frame clones and leaves some out. The sample yields tens of thousands of clones, under 80% seen once. The specimen was peripheral blood. The receptors shown here come from a human donor in a cohort sampled during active COVID-19.

This clone was seen only once. J is TRBJ2-5 and V is TRBV21-1; the table assigns TRBD1, which was not confirmed against the DNA. TRBV21-1 is noted as a pseudogene. There are 16 residues in the CDR3. The DNA for the CDR3 is TGTGCCAGCAGCTTTCGGGACAGGGGCCGGGAAGAGACCCAGTACTTC. Translation: CASSFRDRGREETQYF.

V is TRBV9 and J is TRBJ1-5; D gene uncertain. V shed 3 bases and J shed 11 bases, with 15 bases lying between them. Germline CDR1 and CDR2: SGDLS and YYNGEE. CDR3 length: 13 residues. CDR3 region: CASSADLAGTQHF. The CDR3 nucleotides read TGTGCCAGCAGCGCCGACTTAGCGGGGACCCAGCATTTT.

The chain combines TRBV28 with TRBJ1-2; 7 nucleotides match TRBD1. Germline CDR1 is MDHEN and CDR2 is SYDVKM. The CDR3 is 14 residues long. V lost 1 base and J lost 8; bases outside the gene matches: 7. CDR3 residues: CASSLLARGRGYTF. The CDR3 nucleotides are TGTGCCAGCAGTTTATTGGCCAGGGGGAGAGGCTACACCTTC.

The chain has TRBV6-6 and TRBJ1-4; 8 nucleotides agree with TRBD1. The V gene's germline CDR1 is MNHNY and CDR2 SVGAGI (reference sequence). V lost 0 bases and J lost 6; bases outside the gene matches: 0. The length of the CDR3 is 14 residues. In DNA form, the CDR3 reads TGTGCCAGCAGTTACTCGACAGGGGATGAAAAACTGTTTTTT. It specifies CASSYSTGDEKLFF.

The chain recombines TRBV30 with TRBJ1-2, with D tentatively TRBD1 (5 bases). Trimming left V 0 bases short and J 7 bases short, with 9 bases between. This CDR3 contains 12 residues. The germline CDR1 and CDR2 sequences are GTSNPN and SVGIG (reference sequence). CDR3: CAWSVQVSGYTF. CDR3 nucleotides: TGTGCCTGGAGTGTACAGGTAAGTGGCTACACCTTC.

This clone was found a few times. V and J are TRBV4-1 and TRBJ1-4; D unclear. The V gene lost 2 bases and the J gene lost 8 bases, with 12 bases spanning the gap. CDR3 length equals 14 residues. Germline V gene lookup returns CDR1 MGHRA and CDR2 YSYEKL. The CDR3 loop reads CASSQRELEEKLFF. In nucleotides, the CDR3 is TGCGCCAGCAGCCAAAGGGAGTTGGAGGAAAAACTGTTTTTT.

This chain links TRBV30 with TRBJ1-2, with D maybe TRBD1 (5 bases). The CDR3 loop spans 12 amino acids. In germline, CDR1 is GTSNPN, CDR2 SVGIG (reference sequence). V gave up 3 bases and J gave up 4 bases, with 9 bases separating them. Here the CDR3 DNA reads TGTGCCTGGAGAGCGGGGACCTATGGCTACACCTTC. Protein sequence: CAWRAGTYGYTF.

CDR3 in amino acids: CASSLARRTGGNEQFF. CDR3 bases: TGTGCCAGCAGCTTAGCGCGTAGGACAGGGGGCAATGAGCAGTTCTTC. The V call is TRBV7-8, the J call TRBJ2-1; TRBD1 matches at 10 bases. Unmatched junction bases numbered 5, after V lost 0 bases and J lost 6 bases. Germline V gene sequence: CDR1 SGHVS, CDR2 FQNEAQ. The CDR3 consists of 16 residues.

The rearrangement links TRBV27 to TRBJ2-7, with 9 bases identical to TRBD2. The length of the CDR3 is 15 residues. Germline trimming cut 5 bases from V and 0 bases from J; bases unmatched to any gene: 5. CDR1 is MNHEY, CDR2 SMNVEV, per germline (reference sequence). The CDR3 DNA follows: TGTGCCAGCAGTCTGAGCGGGGGGAACTCCTACGAGCAGTACTTC. Amino acid sequence: CASSLSGGNSYEQYF.

The CDR3 sequence is CASSLVGSGGRGEQYF. The CDR3 coding sequence is TGTGCCAGCAGTCTTGTGGGGAGCGGGGGGCGCGGCGAGCAGTACTTC. The chain joins TRBV28 to TRBJ2-7; 9 bases are shared with TRBD2. The V and J ends lost 5 bases and 6 bases, in that order; junction bases with no gene match: 14. CDR1 and CDR2 (germline): MDHEN, SYDVKM. The CDR3 extends over 16 amino acids.